This TCR beta chain originates from a study of T-cell memory formation after mild COVID-19. Study-level points and caveats: The SARS-CoV-2 specificity of second-wave clones reaching peak at day 37 remained unverified. The study found balanced CD4/CD8 in clones contracting day 15 to 85 and a CD4+ lean in later expanders.

This clonotype was seen a handful of times. The target antigen is unknown. TCRdb independently ran MiXCR on the 5' RACE reads; one entry per CDR3 protein. The table records hundreds of thousands of distinct CDR3 sequences, less than 25% of them present only once. The sample was PBMCs or a T cell subset sorted from them (not recorded which). The sequence was obtained from a man younger than 35 who had mild COVID-19 (a few samples of this study predate the infection). Cell type and time point are not known.

CDR3 in amino acids: CASSSPGGSYGYTF. The DNA of the CDR3 is TGTGCCAGCAGCTCCCCAGGGGGGTCCTATGGCTACACCTTC. The J gene is TRBJ1-2, the V gene TRBV28; 7 bases match TRBD1. The CDR3 covers 14 residues. The V and J ends lost 6 bases and 4 bases, in that order; junction bases with no gene match: 8. Germline V CDR1 and CDR2: MDHEN, SYDVKM.